The 5 T cell receptor beta chains presented below share a single source sample, sequenced in a study of blood T cells in healthy people across ages. A J-beta primer mix and a sample-barcoded 5' primer were used in a second PCR of roughly 6 to 11 cycles. TCRdb recomputed calls from the 5' RACE reads with MiXCR, one row per CDR3 protein. The sample includes about 2 million distinct CDR3 sequences, about 50% of them seen just once. The material sequenced was blood. The receptors here all came from a woman aged 40 to 50 in good health.

The chain employs TRBV11-2 and TRBJ2-7, with 7 bases identical to TRBD1. This CDR3 contains 13 residues. The ends lost 0 bases at V and 4 bases at J; junction bases unmatched: 0. The V gene's germline CDR1 is SGHAT and CDR2 FQNNGV. The CDR3 sequence is CASSLETGYEQYF. The CDR3, as DNA: TGTGCCAGCAGCTTAGAGACAGGGTACGAGCAGTACTTC.

V and J are TRBV27 and TRBJ2-5, with D uncertain. Gene TRBJ2-7 matches the end of the DNA better, so the J call may be wrong. CDR1 MNHEY and CDR2 SMNVEV come from the germline V gene (reference sequence). CDR3 length: 14 residues. The CDR3 here is CASSSPGNRNEQYF. Here the CDR3 DNA reads TGTGCCAGCAGTTCCCCGGGTAACCGGAACGAGCAGTACTTC.

This rearrangement joins TRBV4-3 to TRBJ2-6, with D perhaps matching TRBD1 (5 bases). V was trimmed by 4 bases and J by 0 bases, leaving 16 bases between them. The CDR3 is 18 amino acids. Germline V gene data show CDR1 as LGHNA and CDR2 as YSLEER. CDR3 in DNA: TGCGCCAGCAGCCTTGGGGCACATCCTCCCTCTGGGGCCAACGTCCTGACTTTC. Amino acid sequence: CASSLGAHPPSGANVLTF.

This chain connects TRBV3-1 to TRBJ2-3; 9 nucleotides agree with TRBD2. The junction had 8 bases not matched to a gene; V was cut back by 0 bases and J by 4 bases. Per the germline V gene, CDR1 is LGHDT and CDR2 is YNNKEL (reference sequence). The CDR3 is made up of 17 amino acids. CDR3 sequence reads: CASSQDLWRGGADTQYF. The CDR3 coding sequence is TGTGCCAGCAGCCAAGACCTCTGGCGGGGGGGCGCAGATACGCAGTATTTT.

This clonotype was seen only a few times. The gene calls are TRBV5-6 and TRBJ2-6, with D unresolved. CDR1 SGHDT and CDR2 YYEEEE come from the germline V gene. V was trimmed by 1 base and J by 3 bases, leaving 14 bases between them. This CDR3 is 17 amino acids long. This chain's CDR3 is CASSLFGRSRGANVLTF. CDR3 DNA sequence: TGTGCCAGCAGCTTGTTCGGCAGGTCGCGTGGGGCCAACGTCCTGACTTTC.